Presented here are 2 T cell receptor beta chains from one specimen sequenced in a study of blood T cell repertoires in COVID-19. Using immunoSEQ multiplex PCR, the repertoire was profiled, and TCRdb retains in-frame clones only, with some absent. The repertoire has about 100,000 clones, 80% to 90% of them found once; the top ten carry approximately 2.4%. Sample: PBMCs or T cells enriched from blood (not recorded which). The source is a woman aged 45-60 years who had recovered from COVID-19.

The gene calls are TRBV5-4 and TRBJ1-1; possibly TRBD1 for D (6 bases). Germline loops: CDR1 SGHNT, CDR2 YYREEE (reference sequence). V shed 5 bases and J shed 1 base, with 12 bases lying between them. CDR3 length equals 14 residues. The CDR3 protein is CASRSGVGNTEAFF. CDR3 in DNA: TGTGCCAGCAGGTCAGGGGTGGGGAACACTGAAGCTTTCTTT.

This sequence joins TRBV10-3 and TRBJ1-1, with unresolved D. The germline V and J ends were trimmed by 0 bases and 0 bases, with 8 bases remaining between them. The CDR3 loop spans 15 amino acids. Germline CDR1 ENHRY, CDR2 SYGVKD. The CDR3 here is CAISESRVMNTEAFF. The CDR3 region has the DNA TGTGCCATCAGTGAGTCGAGGGTCATGAACACTGAAGCTTTCTTT.